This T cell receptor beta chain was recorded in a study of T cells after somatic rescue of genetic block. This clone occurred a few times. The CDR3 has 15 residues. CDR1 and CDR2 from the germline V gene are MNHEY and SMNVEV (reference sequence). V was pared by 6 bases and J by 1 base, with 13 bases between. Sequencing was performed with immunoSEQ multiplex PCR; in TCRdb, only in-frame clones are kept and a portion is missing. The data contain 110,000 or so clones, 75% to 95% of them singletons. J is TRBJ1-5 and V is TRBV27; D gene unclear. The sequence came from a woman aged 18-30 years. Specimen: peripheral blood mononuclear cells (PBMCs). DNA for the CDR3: TGTGCCAGCAGCCCGACCGGAGGCAGCAATCAGCCCCAGCATTTT. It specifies CASSPTGGSNQPQHF.